This section outlines one T cell receptor beta chain sequence together with its context. In this sample, this clone turned up once. Which antigen it targets is not known. Within one base of it there is no much larger clone, and no base qualities were kept. Sequences SGHKS (CDR1) and YYEKEE (CDR2) are obtained from the germline V gene (reference sequence). Trimming at the junction amounts to 4 bases on V and 4 bases on J, and the germline ends lie 11 bases apart. Taken from cysteine to phenylalanine, the CDR3 has 13 residues. Just the 39-base CDR3 DNA is kept, in frame starting at base 1. This specimen's time point label, per the study, means: baseline pretreatment blood. This sample's treatment or condition label indicates: 15 Gy SBRT to primary tumor, nephrectomy 4 weeks later. Serial peripheral blood from radiation-treated patients was sampled at baseline, 2 weeks and 4 weeks after SBRT to track tumor-enriched clonotypes. Every patient had renal cell carcinoma of clear cell pathology. The QIAamp DNA Blood Mini Kit (Qiagen) was used to prepare genomic DNA for TCR sequencing. The analyses included only samples that passed all quality control checks.

This sample was taken from a study of radiation and T cells in renal cell carcinoma (dated by TCRdb to 2019 to 2021). The study in broad terms: The samples were drawn from a clinical trial, where primary renal cell carcinomas were treated with 15 Gy of stereotactic body radiation therapy and then removed by nephrectomy 4 weeks afterward. A total of around 53 samples underwent TCR beta sequencing, made up of roughly 26 tumors and around 27 peripheral blood samples. Across all 50 or so samples, under 5 million unique CDR3 nucleotide sequences, encoding 2.5 million to 3 million unique CDR3 amino acid sequences, were identified. Beyond this particular receptor, the publication reports: Because pretreatment tumor biopsies were not available, the baseline intratumoral presence of clonotypes could not be determined. Tracking of blood repertoire dynamics stopped at more than three weeks after treatment, with no follow-up past that point. An increase in top tumor clonotypes in blood was observed from baseline to 2 weeks post-radiation, followed by contraction by 4 weeks, which was taken to suggest transient expansion of tumor-resident clones. With a single-armed trial design, the study had no way to address how radiation dose or scheduling affects the TCR repertoire.

TCR beta libraries were generated from genomic DNA with the immunoSEQ kit, following the manufacturer's recommendations. To prepare libraries, a first multiplex PCR with proprietary primers was run, followed by a second PCR that added unique barcodes, and a bead cleanup was done after each round. Each sample batch included a kit-provided positive control reaction and a negative control reaction. The final libraries were assessed on an Agilent 4200 TapeStation D1000 ScreenTape, pooled by volume, and quantified by qPCR. Sequencing was performed on an Illumina NextSeq500 using a MidOutput 150-cycle cartridge, with 156 Read1 cycles, 15 Index1 cycles, and the kit custom primers. The pooled library was loaded at roughly 0.92 pM with a roughly 20% PhiX control spike-in. The study's processing was this. The vendor-processed data were analyzed in R, and a clonotype was defined as all T cells that share the same CDR3 nucleotide sequence. In the clone abundance analyses, frequencies in each sample were normalized to that sample's 10,000 most abundant clones. Public T cell clones, which averaged fewer than five per sample, were removed prior to analysis. Tumor-enriched and baseline blood-enriched clonotypes were defined by at least a 32-fold difference in abundance between compartments. A beta-binomial differential abundance model was used to identify clonotypes that were expanded or contracted between blood time points. The Baroni-Urbani and Buser coefficient was used to measure tumor-blood repertoire similarity, and groups were compared with two-tailed Wilcoxon tests in R. TCRdb obtained this table from immuneACCESS and retained in-frame rearrangements with V and J assigned. These tables miss some clones; where compared with another copy, unresolved V genes account for less than half of the shortfall, and the remainder is unexplained. That table furnishes V, J and clone size, whereas the DNA furnished D and trimming. The sample includes roughly 120,000 clones, with roughly 85% observed a single time. The top ten hold approximately 3% of the sample.

The rearrangement joined TRBV5-5 to TRBJ1-2; a confident D gene designation cannot be given. The source is a woman aged 55-69 years with renal cell carcinoma. The input for sequencing was blood, taken from a patient whose treatment included radiotherapy and nephrectomy. DNA sequence: TGTGCCAGCAGCCCCCTGTCTGGCTATGGCTACACCTTC. This translates into CASSPLSGYGYTF.